The 32 T cell receptor beta chains listed next were all sequenced from one sample in a study of blood T cells in healthy people across ages. The authors ran a second PCR of roughly 6 to 12 cycles using a sample-barcoded 5' primer and a J-beta primer mix. From the 5' RACE reads, TCRdb called clonotypes with MiXCR, one entry per CDR3 protein. The table has 700,000 to 900,000 distinct CDR3 sequences, about a quarter seen once. The sample was also reused in another study, on T cells of mothers and their children.

Input material: blood. Receptors were obtained from a boy aged 10-17 years in good health.

The table lists this clonotype with a few counts. The chain carries TRBV20-1 and TRBJ2-7; the D gene is possibly TRBD2 (6 bases). CDR3 length: 15 amino acids. CDR1 is DFQATT, CDR2 SNEGSKA, per germline (reference sequence). The V end lost 0 bases, the J end lost 4 bases, and 16 bases lay between the germline ends. CDR3: CSARDPAGGNYEQYF. The CDR3 DNA sequence: TGCAGTGCTAGAGATCCGGCAGGAGGGAATTACGAGCAGTACTTC.

V is TRBV5-1 and J is TRBJ2-1; 9 positions agree with TRBD1. The junction had 6 bases not matched to a gene; V was cut back by 4 bases and J by 4 bases. CDR3 size: 15 residues. Germline V CDR1 and CDR2: SGHRS, YFSETQ. Here the CDR3 DNA reads TGCGCCAGCAGCATGACCGGGACAGGGTACAATGAGCAGTTCTTC. Translating gives CASSMTGTGYNEQFF.

The rearrangement links TRBV12-3 or TRBV12-4 to TRBJ2-1; TRBD1 agrees at 7 bases. This CDR3 has 15 amino acids. With V trimmed by 5 bases and J by 5 bases, 9 bases remained unmatched. CDR3 sequence (DNA): TGTGCCAGCAGTCCCTTCGGGACAGTTAACAATGAGCAGTTCTTC. Protein product: CASSPFGTVNNEQFF.

The chain recombines TRBV2 with TRBJ2-1, with 8 positions matching TRBD1. V was clipped by 3 bases and J by 3 bases; unmatched bases: 7. Germline assignment: CDR1 SNHLY and CDR2 FYNNEI. The CDR3 runs to 16 residues. In nucleotides, the CDR3 is TGTGCCAGCAGTGAGGACAGGGACCTTTACTACAATGAGCAGTTCTTC. As protein: CASSEDRDLYYNEQFF.

The chain carries TRBV14 and TRBJ1-4; D is unclear. Deletions cut 4 bases from V and 4 bases from J, with 7 bases between. Germline CDR1 reads SGHDN; CDR2 reads FVKESK. The CDR3 covers 13 residues. The chain's CDR3 is CASSLWSNEKLFF. CDR3 DNA: TGTGCCAGCAGCCTTTGGAGTAATGAAAAACTGTTTTTT.

The chain recombines TRBV6-1 with TRBJ1-1; a weak D match, TRBD1 (5 bases). The germline gives CDR1 MNHNS, CDR2 SASEGT. The V gene lost 3 bases and the J gene lost 4 bases, with 15 bases spanning the gap. The CDR3 runs 15 residues. Here the CDR3 reads CASSEGTALGTEAFF. The CDR3 nucleotides read TGTGCCAGCAGTGAGGGGACGGCTCTGGGCACTGAAGCTTTCTTT.

The rearrangement uses TRBV7-3 and TRBJ2-7, with 7 bases matching TRBD1. The CDR3 is 16 residues long. V lost 2 bases, J lost 0 bases, and 7 bases stayed unmatched. From germline, CDR1 is SGHTA and CDR2 FQGTGA. The CDR3 sequence is CASSLAQGEISYEQYF. CDR3 DNA sequence: TGTGCCAGCAGCTTAGCCCAGGGGGAAATCTCCTACGAGCAGTACTTC.

This clonotype was seen repeatedly, ten times or more. The rearrangement links TRBV10-3 to TRBJ2-7, with 9 bases matching TRBD1. This CDR3 spans 12 amino acids. V trimming: 9 bases; J trimming: 3 bases; junction bases outside the gene matches: 3. Germline loops: CDR1 ENHRY, CDR2 SYGVKD. The CDR3 bases are TGTGCCATTCGACAGGGGGGCTACGAGCAGTACTTC. It is translated as CAIRQGGYEQYF.

This sequence joins TRBV5-1 and TRBJ2-4; 11 nucleotides line up with TRBD2. Germline assignment: CDR1 SGHRS and CDR2 YFSETQ. Trimming removed 2 bases from V and 0 bases from J; junction bases left unmatched: 1. The CDR3 is made up of 16 amino acids. CDR3 in DNA: TGCGCCAGCAGCTTCCTAGCGGGGGGAGCCAAAAACATTCAGTACTTC. It yields the protein CASSFLAGGAKNIQYF.

The CDR3 spells CSAGRGAYRTDTQYF. The CDR3 DNA reads as TGCAGTGCTGGCCGGGGGGCTTATCGGACAGATACGCAGTATTTT. This rearrangement joins TRBV20-1 to TRBJ2-3; D might be TRBD2 (7 bases). The CDR3 is 15 residues long. Trimming removed 5 bases from V and 3 bases from J, with 18 bases in between. The germline CDR1 and CDR2 sequences are DFQATT and SNEGSKA (reference sequence).

This clonotype turned up a few times. J is TRBJ1-2 and V is TRBV29-1; D gene uncertain. V dropped 4 bases and J dropped 3 bases, with 12 bases sitting between them. CDR1 SQVTM and CDR2 ANQGSEA come from the germline V gene. The CDR3 length is 13 residues. In nucleotides, the CDR3 is TGCAGCGTTGCAGCCCCTGGGGACTATGGCTACACCTTC. Translation: CSVAAPGDYGYTF. Filled out from reference TRBV29-1 and TRBJ1-2, the complete variable domain reads SAVISQKPSRDICQRGTSLTIQCQVDSQVTMMFWYRQQPGQSLTLIATANQGSEATYESGFVIDKFPISRPNLTFSTLTVSNMSPEDSSIYLCSVAAPGDYGYTFGSGTRLTVV.

The chain joins TRBV2 to TRBJ2-3; 9 bases map to TRBD2. Trimming took 10 bases from V and 1 from J; bases not matched to a gene: 6. This CDR3 region has 14 residues. Germline V gene sequence: CDR1 SNHLY, CDR2 FYNNEI. The chain's CDR3 is CAISRTSGTDTQYF. Here the CDR3 DNA reads TGTGCCATCTCCCGGACTAGCGGCACAGATACGCAGTATTTT.

This clonotype turned up a few times. The chain couples TRBV28 to TRBJ1-1, with D possibly being TRBD1 (5 bases). Germline V CDR1 and CDR2: MDHEN, SYDVKM. There are 15 residues in the CDR3. Trimming took off 5 bases at V and 0 bases at J, with 13 bases between the two ends. The chain's CDR3 is CASSLRGYLNTEAFF. DNA of the CDR3: TGTGCCAGCAGTCTAAGGGGATACCTGAACACTGAAGCTTTCTTT.

The CDR3 region is CASSYGQALDTQYF. The CDR3 DNA reads as TGTGCCAGCAGTTATGGACAGGCCCTCGATACGCAGTATTTT. This chain links TRBV6-5 with TRBJ2-3, with TRBD1 matching 7 bases. The germline gives CDR1 MNHEY, CDR2 SVGAGI. This CDR3 comprises 14 residues. The ends lost 3 bases at V and 6 bases at J; junction bases unmatched: 6.

The V call is TRBV6-2 or TRBV6-3, the J call TRBJ2-1; 10 bases line up with TRBD2. The J call may be incorrect, as the DNA end agrees better with TRBJ2-7. Looked up from germline, CDR1 is MNHEY and CDR2 is SVGEGT. The CDR3 consists of 18 residues. CDR3 sequence: CASSYPGASGGQGYEQYF. CDR3 DNA: TGTGCCAGCAGTTACCCTGGTGCTAGCGGGGGCCAGGGCTACGAGCAGTACTTC.

This clonotype has more than one count but fewer than ten. V usage is TRBV20-1 and J usage is TRBJ1-2; D unclear. Trimming stripped 2 bases from V and 4 bases from J, with 8 bases between. The CDR3 is 12 amino acids. The V gene's germline CDR1 is DFQATT and CDR2 SNEGSKA (reference sequence). The CDR3 DNA sequence: TGCAGTGCTAGACCTCTCGGCTATGGCTACACCTTC. Its protein is CSARPLGYGYTF.

V is TRBV6-1 and J is TRBJ2-5, with D perhaps TRBD1 or TRBD2 (5 bases each). Germline CDR1 MNHNS, CDR2 SASEGT. V lost 6 bases, J lost 5 bases, and 28 bases lay in between. The CDR3 is made up of 18 amino acids. CDR3 sequence (DNA): TGTGCCAGCAGGTCCCTCGCCTCGACCGGGACGCCCCAGGAGACCCAGTACTTC. Its translation: CASRSLASTGTPQETQYF.

V gene TRBV3-1 combines with J gene TRBJ2-7; D might be TRBD2 (5 bases). Looked up from germline, CDR1 is LGHDT and CDR2 is YNNKEL (reference sequence). The CDR3 totals 16 residues. Trimming removed 0 bases from V and 6 bases from J, with 18 bases in between. This chain's CDR3 is CASSQDGAASTSEQYF. As DNA, the CDR3 is TGTGCCAGCAGCCAAGACGGAGCGGCTTCCACGTCCGAGCAGTACTTC.

The chain employs TRBV27 and TRBJ2-3, with D perhaps matching TRBD2 (5 bases). Germline loops: CDR1 MNHEY, CDR2 SMNVEV (reference sequence). The CDR3 runs 15 residues. Trimming removed 5 bases from V and 2 bases from J, with 14 bases in between. CDR3 nucleotide sequence: TGTGCCAGCAGTCCTCCCGGGATGCCCACAGATACGCAGTATTTT. Translated: CASSPPGMPTDTQYF.

In its sample, this clonotype was seen once. This chain uses TRBV24-1 with TRBJ2-2; no reliable D call. Germline CDR1 is KGHDR and CDR2 is SFDVKD. CDR3 size: 13 residues. V lost 4 bases and J lost 9, with 11 bases in between. The CDR3 loop is CATSDQQSRELFF. CDR3 DNA: TGTGCCACCAGTGACCAACAGAGTCGGGAGCTGTTTTTT.

The chain has TRBV2 and TRBJ2-7, with 10 bases fitting TRBD2. Germline V gene data show CDR1 as SNHLY and CDR2 as FYNNEI. The CDR3 is made up of 15 amino acids. The trim removed 1 base at V and 3 bases at J, leaving 3 bases unmatched. CDR3 loop: CASSEGVAGGYEQYF. The CDR3 nucleotides read TGTGCCAGCAGTGAAGGAGTAGCGGGGGGCTACGAGCAGTACTTC.

Points on this clonotype: A much larger clone lies a single base off, so this may be a read error. The rearrangement joins TRBV5-1 to TRBJ2-5, with unresolved D. Per the germline V gene, CDR1 is SGHRS and CDR2 is YFSETQ. V lost 0 bases, J lost 1 base, and 7 bases lay in between. The CDR3 contains 14 residues. CDR3: CASSLDTAQETQYF. The CDR3 bases are TGCGCCAGCAGCTTGGATACAGCCCAAGAGACCCAGTACTTC.

The J gene is TRBJ2-3, the V gene TRBV20-1; D unclear. Germline CDR1 is DFQATT and CDR2 is SNEGSKA (reference sequence). The CDR3 covers 13 residues. V dropped 3 bases and J dropped 5 bases, with 12 bases sitting between them. The CDR3 DNA sequence: TGCAGTGCTAGGCCCGGGTATATAGATACGCAGTATTTT. Its translation is CSARPGYIDTQYF.

This chain uses TRBV28 with TRBJ1-2, with TRBD1 matching 12 bases. The CDR3 has 15 residues. From germline, CDR1 is MDHEN and CDR2 SYDVKM. J gave up 7 bases and V 4 bases, and 7 bases lay outside the gene matches. The CDR3 reads CASSSQGTGGRGYTF. The DNA for the CDR3 is TGTGCCAGCAGTTCACAGGGGACAGGGGGCCGTGGCTACACCTTC.

This clonotype has a handful of counts. This sequence joins TRBV2 and TRBJ2-5; D is uncertain. CDR1 and CDR2 (germline): SNHLY, FYNNEI. With 2 bases removed from V and 2 bases from J, the gap between germline ends came to 15 bases. The CDR3 contains 16 residues. As DNA, the CDR3 is TGTGCCAGCAGTGAACCCAAGGGCCGGAGTCAAGAGACCCAGTACTTC. As protein: CASSEPKGRSQETQYF.

Only one count was recorded for this clonotype. The chain couples TRBV7-2 to TRBJ2-1; no reliable D call. Germline CDR1 SGHTA, CDR2 FQGNSA. The length of the CDR3 is 13 residues. V was pared by 1 base and J by 5 bases, with 6 bases between. CDR3 in DNA: TGTGCCAGCAGCTTAGTGTCAGACAATGAGCAGTTCTTC. Amino acids: CASSLVSDNEQFF.

The CDR3 is CASSAAGRDGYTF. The DNA of the CDR3 is TGCGCCAGCAGCGCGGCAGGGAGGGATGGCTACACCTTC. The chain joins TRBV5-1 to TRBJ1-2; weak D call: TRBD1 (5 bases). Germline V gene lookup returns CDR1 SGHRS and CDR2 YFSETQ. Trimming shortened V by 4 bases and J by 6 bases, and 13 bases separated the two germline ends. The length of the CDR3 is 13 residues.

The V and J genes are TRBV29-1 and TRBJ2-7; TRBD1 agrees at 9 bases. The CDR3 spans 15 residues. Germline-derived CDR1 and CDR2 are SQVTM and ANQGSEA. Trimming removed 5 bases from V and 6 bases from J; junction bases left unmatched: 14. CDR3 nucleotides: TGCAGCGTTCGCGTTTTGGGACAGGGCCTTCCCGAGCAGTACTTC. Translating gives CSVRVLGQGLPEQYF.

J is TRBJ2-3 and V is TRBV7-2; 7 bases match TRBD2. Germline-derived CDR1 and CDR2 are SGHTA and FQGNSA. Trimming took 5 bases from V and 1 from J; bases not matched to a gene: 6. CDR3 length: 15 residues. CDR3 coding DNA: TGTGCCAGCAGCCGCAGCGGGACGGGCACAGATACGCAGTATTTT. Translation gives CASSRSGTGTDTQYF.

V usage is TRBV7-3 and J usage is TRBJ1-2, with D maybe TRBD1 (5 bases). V was shortened by 5 bases and J by 8 bases, with 18 bases between the two germline ends. Per germline, CDR1 SGHTA and CDR2 FQGTGA. This CDR3 is 14 amino acids long. CDR3 in DNA: TGTGCCAGCAGCGTAGAGGGACCCCACAGGGGCTACACCTTC. The encoded protein is CASSVEGPHRGYTF.

This sequence joins TRBV5-1 and TRBJ2-2, with 7 positions matching TRBD1. V dropped 5 bases and J dropped 5; count of bases not matched to a gene: 3. The CDR3 sequence is 13 residues long. Germline V CDR1 and CDR2: SGHRS, YFSETQ. This CDR3 reads CASSTGETGELFF. The CDR3 bases are TGCGCCAGCAGTACAGGGGAGACCGGGGAGCTGTTTTTT.

J is TRBJ1-4 and V is TRBV5-1; 10 bases fit TRBD1. The CDR3 loop spans 15 amino acids. The J segment lost 3 bases and the V segment lost 3 bases, leaving 2 bases of the junction unmatched. Germline loops: CDR1 SGHRS, CDR2 YFSETQ. The DNA for the CDR3 is TGCGCCAGCAGCTGGGACAGGGGAGCTAATGAAAAACTGTTTTTT. This sequence encodes CASSWDRGANEKLFF.